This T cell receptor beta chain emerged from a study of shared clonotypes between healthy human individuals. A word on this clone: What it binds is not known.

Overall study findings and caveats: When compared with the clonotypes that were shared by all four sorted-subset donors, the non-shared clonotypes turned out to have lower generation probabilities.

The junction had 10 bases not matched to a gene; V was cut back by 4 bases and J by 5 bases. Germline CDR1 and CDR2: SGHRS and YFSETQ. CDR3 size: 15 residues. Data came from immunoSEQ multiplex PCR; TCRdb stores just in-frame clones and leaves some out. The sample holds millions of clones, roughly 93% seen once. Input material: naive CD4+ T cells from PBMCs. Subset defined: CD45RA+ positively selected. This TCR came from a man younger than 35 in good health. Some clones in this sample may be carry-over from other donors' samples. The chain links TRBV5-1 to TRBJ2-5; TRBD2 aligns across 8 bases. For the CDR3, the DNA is TGCGCCAGCAGCCCCCAGCGGGGGCGTAGGGAGACCCAGTACTTC. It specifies CASSPQRGRRETQYF.